This is a list of T cell receptor beta chains from one sample in a study of CD8+ T cells in alopecia areata. Clones were read by immunoSEQ multiplex PCR, and TCRdb kept only the in-frame ones, dropping some. This sample has fewer than 110,000 clones; roughly 50% occur once, and the top ten carry 7.5% to 9%. Sequencing input: CD4+ T cells sorted from blood. These TCRs come from a human donor in good health. CDR3s include the opening cysteine and the closing phenylalanine or tryptophan. Each record gives: clone size, D gene, V gene, J gene, CDR3 DNA, CDR3 protein. D genes are given only for firm matches. Rows may omit the clone size; those that give it use once, few, many or a size class.

>once|TRBD2|TRBV18|TRBJ2-5
TGTGCCAGCTCACCACGGGCTAGCGGGGGGGCCGACCAAGAGACCCAGTACTTC
CASSPRASGGADQETQYF
>-|TRBD1|TRBV30|TRBJ1-4
TGTGCCTGGACAGGGACAGCAACTAATGAAAAACTGTTTTTT
CAWTGTATNEKLFF
>-|TRBD2|TRBV29-1|TRBJ2-7
TGCAGCGTTTATGGGCTAGCGGGGGGAGAGCAGTACTTC
CSVYGLAGGEQYF
>-|-|TRBV29-1|TRBJ1-2
TGCAGCGTTGGTATCAGGGAAAACTATGGCTACACCTTC
CSVGIRENYGYTF
>-|-|TRBV29-1|TRBJ1-1
TGCAGCGTCGCTGGTCTGGGAAGCACTGAAGCTTTCTTT
CSVAGLGSTEAFF
>-|-|TRBV6-5|TRBJ1-6
TGTGCCACCAGAGGGACCGACCTAGGAACCCTCCACTTT
CATRGTDLGTLHF
>-|-|TRBV27|TRBJ1-5
TGTGCCAGCAATAAAGGGGGGGATCAGCCCCAGCATTTT
CASNKGGDQPQHF
>few|TRBD1|TRBV7-2|TRBJ2-7
TGTGCCAGCAGCTTAGGACAGGGATTCGTGTACGAGCAGTACTTC
CASSLGQGFVYEQYF
>-|-|TRBV5-5|TRBJ2-3
TGTGCCAGCAGCTTACAGCCCCTCACAGATACGCAGTATTTT
CASSLQPLTDTQYF
>few|TRBD1|TRBV29-1|TRBJ1-4
TGCAGCGTCCTGGGACAGGATAATGAAAAACTGTTTTTT
CSVLGQDNEKLFF
>few|-|TRBV28|TRBJ1-2
TGTGCCAGCAGTCCTAGACAGGTCTATGGCTACACCTTC
CASSPRQVYGYTF
>-|-|TRBV28|TRBJ1-2
TGTGCCAGCAGGGTAATTAACTATGGCTACACCTTC
CASRVINYGYTF
>-|-|TRBV29-1|TRBJ2-3
TGCAGCGTTGGGGAAGGGGGGTCAATGGGAGGTGGTACGCAGTATTTT
CSVGEGGSMGGGTQYF
>-|-|TRBV10-1|TRBJ2-1
TGCGCCAGCAGTGCTCAAAAAAGCTACAATGAGCAGTTCTTC
CASSAQKSYNEQFF
>-|-|TRBV5-6|TRBJ1-2
TGTGCCAGCAGCTTGGGGAACTATGGCTACACCTTC
CASSLGNYGYTF
>-|-|TRBV30|TRBJ1-5
TGTGCCTGGAGCGCGCCGGGACGAGGAGGTATAGGTCATCAGCCCCAGCATTTT
CAWSAPGRGGIGHQPQHF